This is a list of T cell receptor beta chains from one sample in a study of T cells after yellow fever vaccination. From the 5' RACE reads, TCRdb called clonotypes with MiXCR, one entry per CDR3 protein. The sample includes around 350,000 distinct CDR3 sequences, about 9.9% seen only once; the top ten take roughly 18%. Sequencing used PBMCs, obtained on the day of the first yellow fever vaccination. The receptors were sampled from a young man who received the YFV17D yellow fever vaccine. Each CDR3 is given with its conserved first and last residue. The D gene is left open where the match is weak. Clone sizes are given selectively: once, few, many, or a class where the clone is expanded.

j_call v_call clone_size d_call cdr3_nt cdr3_aa
TRBJ1-5 TRBV12-3/TRBV12-4 few . TGTGCCAGCAGTGTACGAAGACGGGGAGATCAGCCCCAGCATTTT CASSVRRRGDQPQHF
TRBJ2-3 TRBV28 . . TGTGCCAGCAGTTTAATAGCCCGAGCTAGGGGTGATACGCAGTATTTT CASSLIARARGDTQYF
TRBJ1-1 TRBV5-1 few . TGCGCCAGCAGCCCCCAACAGGACACTGAAGCTTTCTTT CASSPQQDTEAFF
TRBJ2-1 TRBV5-1 many TRBD2 TGCGCCAGCAGCTTACCCCAGGGGATAGCGGGGGTCTACAATGAGCAGTTCTTC CASSLPQGIAGVYNEQFF
TRBJ1-6 TRBV18 few . TGTGCCAGCTCACCACTATTACCGGGAAAAGATTCACCCCTCCACTTT CASSPLLPGKDSPLHF
TRBJ2-7 TRBV5-5 few TRBD1 TGTGCCAGCAGTGGACAGGGGGCCGGGGAGCAGTACTTC CASSGQGAGEQYF
TRBJ1-1 TRBV7-3 . . TGTGCCAGCAGCGCCTCTGGGCCGGGAACTGAAGCTTTCTTT CASSASGPGTEAFF
TRBJ2-1 TRBV4-1 . . TGCGCCAGCAGCCAACCCCGGGGCCCCTACAATGAGCAGTTCTTC CASSQPRGPYNEQFF
TRBJ1-2 TRBV5-1 . TRBD1 TGCGCCAGCAGCTCGGGACAGGTCTATGGCTACACCTTC CASSSGQVYGYTF
TRBJ2-5 TRBV7-2 few . TGTGCCAGCAGCTCCCGACAGGCGCAAGAGACCCAGTACTTC CASSSRQAQETQYF
TRBJ1-1 TRBV7-2 . . TGTGCCAGCAGCTTTGGAGGCACGATGAACACTGAAGCTTTCTTT CASSFGGTMNTEAFF
TRBJ2-3 TRBV5-1 . TRBD2 TGCGCCAGCAGCTCCGGACTAGCGTGGGCAGATACGCAGTATTTT CASSSGLAWADTQYF
TRBJ2-5 TRBV4-3 . . TGCGCCAGCAGCCAAGGAGGTAGCCAGGGTGTCCAAGAGACCCAGTACTTC CASSQGGSQGVQETQYF
TRBJ2-3 TRBV7-3 . . TGTGCCGGGTTTAAAAATCCTAGCACAGATACGCAGTATTTT CAGFKNPSTDTQYF
TRBJ1-2 TRBV7-9 many . TGTGCCAGCAGCCGGAACAGGGGCTACACCTTC CASSRNRGYTF
TRBJ2-1 TRBV4-1 . TRBD2 TGCGCCAGCAGCCAATCTGAGACTAGCGGGGGGGCCTTCTACAATGAGCAGTTCTTC CASSQSETSGGAFYNEQFF
TRBJ2-3 TRBV7-6 . TRBD2 TGTGCCAGCAGCTTAGTATTGGGGGGACCTACTAGCGGGGGGCCGGGTAGCACAGATACGCAGTATTTT CASSLVLGGPTSGGPGSTDTQYF
TRBJ2-3 TRBV7-9 . . TGTGCCAGCAGCTTAAGTTTAGGTACGCAGTATTTT CASSLSLGTQYF
TRBJ1-3 TRBV7-3 few . TGTGCCAGCAGCTTACGCCGTGGAAACACCATATATTTT CASSLRRGNTIYF
TRBJ1-1 TRBV20-1 . . TGCAGGGCCCGCTCATTCGGGAATTACGCTGAAGCTTTCTTT CRARSFGNYAEAFF
TRBJ2-5 TRBV7-9 . . TGTGCCAGCAGCTTAGGGGAGACACCTCAAGAGACCCAGTACTTC CASSLGETPQETQYF
TRBJ1-2 TRBV12-3/TRBV12-4 few . TGTGCCAGCAGTCCCCGGGACCACTATGGCTACACCTTC CASSPRDHYGYTF
TRBJ2-1 TRBV19 . TRBD1 TGTGCCAGTAGCCAGACAGGGGTTGGCGATGAGCAGTTCTTC CASSQTGVGDEQFF
TRBJ2-2 TRBV6-5 . TRBD2 TGTGCCAGCAGTTATCCGGGACTACCTAACACCGGGGAGCTGTTTTTT CASSYPGLPNTGELFF
TRBJ2-3 TRBV5-1 few TRBD2 TGCGCCAGCAGCCCTAGCGGGGGAGATACAGATACGCAGTATTTT CASSPSGGDTDTQYF
TRBJ2-1 TRBV3-1 few . TGTGCCAGCAGCCAAGAGTCCTACTACAATGAGCAGTTCTTC CASSQESYYNEQFF
TRBJ2-2 TRBV15 many . TGTGCCACCAGGAGGAACACCGGGGAGCTGTTTTTT CATRRNTGELFF
TRBJ2-2 TRBV10-3 many TRBD1 TGTGCCATCTTCGGAGGGACAGGGATCGCCGGGGAGCTGTTTTTT CAIFGGTGIAGELFF
TRBJ2-2 TRBV6-2/TRBV6-3 . . TGTGCCAGCCAACCGCGACAGAACACCGGGGAGCTGTTTTTT CASQPRQNTGELFF
TRBJ1-6 TRBV12-5 few TRBD1 TGTGCTAGTGGTCAACCGGGACAGAAAAAAAATTCACCCCTCCACTTT CASGQPGQKKNSPLHF
TRBJ1-2 TRBV12-3/TRBV12-4 . . TGTGCCAGCACCATAACCACCCCACCGGCGGGGGGCTACACCTTC CASTITTPPAGGYTF
TRBJ1-2 TRBV29-1 few . TGCAGCGTTGAAGTTCGCCGGGACGGTGACTATGGCTACACCTTC CSVEVRRDGDYGYTF
TRBJ2-3 TRBV7-2 . . TGTGCCAGCAGCTTAGCGCCGGGTTATTCCACAGATACGCAGTATTTT CASSLAPGYSTDTQYF
TRBJ1-1 TRBV29-1 many TRBD1 TGCAGCGTTGTTCGAGGACAGGCAATGGGGACTGAAGCTTTCTTT CSVVRGQAMGTEAFF
TRBJ1-1 TRBV20-1 few . TGCAGTGCTAGTGCGGGGAGCACTGAAGCTTTCTTT CSASAGSTEAFF
TRBJ1-5 TRBV6-2/TRBV6-3 . . TGTGCCAGCAGACCCGCGGGCGGAAGGCCCCAGCATTTT CASRPAGGRPQHF
TRBJ2-7 TRBV18 . TRBD1 TGTGCCAGCTCACACGAGACAGGGGAATACGAGCAGTACTTC CASSHETGEYEQYF
TRBJ1-6 TRBV28 few . TGTGCCAGCACCTCAAGCGGGGGTAGAGCCCTCCACTTT CASTSSGGRALHF
TRBJ2-7 TRBV5-1 few . TGCGCCAGCAGCTACCCGGGGGGCTTGGCCTACGAGCAGTACTTC CASSYPGGLAYEQYF
TRBJ2-5 TRBV5-4 . TRBD1 TGTGCCAGCAGCTTCCAGGGGGTCCAAGAGACCCAGTACTTC CASSFQGVQETQYF
TRBJ1-2 TRBV12-3/TRBV12-4 . . TGTGCCAGCAGTTTAGCTTCCCACCCCGACCCGACGGAAGGCTTCTATGATGGCTACACCTTC CASSLASHPDPTEGFYDGYTF
TRBJ1-5 TRBV4-3 few . TGCGCCAGCAGCCAAGATCGGTGGGGTAGCAATCAGCCCCAGCATTTT CASSQDRWGSNQPQHF
TRBJ2-3 TRBV12-5 few TRBD2 TGTGCTAGTGGTTTGGTTCCGACTAGCGGAGATACGCAGTATTTT CASGLVPTSGDTQYF
TRBJ1-1 TRBV3-1 . . TGTGCCAGCAGCTCGCACGCAGCTCAGAACACTGAAGCTTTCTTT CASSSHAAQNTEAFF
TRBJ2-1 TRBV5-1 . TRBD1 TGCGCCAGCAGCCCACGTTCGGGACAGTTCAATGAGCAGTTCTTC CASSPRSGQFNEQFF
TRBJ1-1 TRBV7-9 few . TGTGCCAGCAGCCGCATAAACACTGAAGCTTTCTTT CASSRINTEAFF
TRBJ2-7 TRBV5-1 few . TGCGCCAGCAGCTTGGAAGCAGGGGACACCTACGAGCAGTACTTC CASSLEAGDTYEQYF
TRBJ2-3 TRBV7-9 few . TGTGCCAGCAGCTTTGATCGTCTGAATACGCAGTATTTT CASSFDRLNTQYF
TRBJ2-1 TRBV10-2 . . TGCGCCAGCAGTGTTCTGTCTAGCTCCTACAATGAGCAGTTCTTC CASSVLSSSYNEQFF
TRBJ2-1 TRBV7-6 few TRBD2 TGTGCCAGCAGCCAACAGCGGGGGTACTCCTACAATGAGCAGTTCTTC CASSQQRGYSYNEQFF
TRBJ2-5 TRBV20-1 few . TGCAGTGCTAGAGATTGGTTGACGAGGGAGACCCAGTACTTC CSARDWLTRETQYF